These T cell receptor beta chains were read from a single sample in a study of cytomegalovirus exposure and HLA in healthy donors. Repertoires were generated with immunoSEQ multiplex PCR, while TCRdb's copy carries only in-frame clones and drops some. The data contain some 130,000 clones, over 70% of them singletons. The sample consisted of PBMCs. Source of these receptors: a young man in good health and CMV-seronegative. The CDR3 runs from the conserved cysteine through the conserved F or W. Clone size, where shown, is once, few, many, or a class for clones that have expanded.

NA | TRBV6-5 | CASSYSPLSYEQYF
NA | TRBV5-4 | CASSLGGVASVGEQYF
NA | TRBV28 | CASSPPWKGAGAKNIQYF
NA | TRBV6-1 | CASSEWIGDYGYTF
NA | TRBV7-9 | CASSSLAGSSYEQYF
NA | TRBV30 | CAWSRNYNEQFF
NA | TRBV7-2 | CASSLGTGAIYEQYF
NA | TRBV6-5 | CASSLQGRGEKLFF
NA | TRBV7-6 | CASSLGSGYSYEQYF
NA | TRBV30 | CACSSGTRDEQFF
NA | TRBV10-3 | CATRAGQGRGYTF
once | TRBV29-1 | CSVLAGIGETQYF
few | TRBV28 | CASSLTGYTEAFF
NA | TRBV28 | CASSLVSLNQPQHF
NA | TRBV11-2 | CASSLVGGNTEAFF
NA | TRBV6-1 | CASSEAFTVAGGDPEQYF
NA | TRBV25-1 | CASSEVGRSGEQYF
NA | TRBV4-1 | CASSQVFGSQGTDTQYF
NA | TRBV28 | CASSTQREKGYNEQFF
many | TRBV6-5 | CASSLQENQPQHF
NA | TRBV6-1 | CASSDRDYFALSNYEQYF
NA | TRBV18 | CASSPGQARRGTDTQYF
once | TRBV18 | CASSPRSVAGGPDTQYF
NA | TRBV29-1 | CSTLTGVSYNEQFF
NA | TRBV6-6 | CASSTPGQGSTEAFF
NA | TRBV5-6 | CASSFGGHEQYF
NA | TRBV6-5 | CASRGDNSYEQYF
once | TRBV27 | CASTPTRGFDQPQHF
NA | TRBV6-5 | CASSTGYSNQPQHF
NA | TRBV6-1 | CASKEPGQGYGYTF
NA | TRBV7-9 | CASSSGLAVYNEQFF
NA | TRBV10-2 | CASTGLAGGLQETQYF
NA | TRBV29-1 | CSVIGSATGNTIYF
NA | TRBV4-2 | CASSQAQQGWDYEQYF
NA | TRBV5-4 | CASSSFSPANTGELFF
NA | TRBV5-1 | CASSKGTGSSTDTQYF
NA | TRBV7-9 | CSSSRVYGGASSPLHF
NA | TRBV7-6 | CASSLFHGGSSIKATQYF
NA | TRBV9 | CASFPTSGSYNEQFF
NA | TRBV28 | CASSVSPQGLGEQYF
few | TRBV10-3 | CAIKDSPPHNEQFF
NA | TRBV27 | CASSSLAGGKDTQYF
NA | TRBV6-5 | CASSYEQGDTEAFF
once | TRBV27 | CASSPSYEQYF
NA | TRBV6-6 | CASSGNEQYF